This T cell receptor (beta chain) was sequenced during a study of blood T cells in healthy people across ages. Points on this clonotype: The antigen is not known. One junction end disagrees with the germline gene, perhaps due to a read error.

Using a J-beta primer mix together with a sample-barcoded 5' primer, a second PCR was run for roughly 7 to 12 cycles. Each CDR3 protein is one row after TCRdb ran MiXCR on the 5' RACE reads. Of over 1.5 million distinct CDR3 sequences in the sample, around half were seen once. Broader study findings: Long-lived donors had more naive CD4+ cells and higher diversity than aged donors.

CDR3 size: 14 residues. Germline values: CDR1 SGHRS, CDR2 YFSETQ. This chain links TRBV5-1 with TRBJ1-1; D unclear. Sequences were obtained from blood. The receptor was derived from a woman aged 40 to 50 in good health. The CDR3 loop reads CASGLNLPGTEAFF. The CDR3 bases are TGCGCCAGCGGCTTGAATCTTCCGGGCACTGAAGCTTTCTTT.